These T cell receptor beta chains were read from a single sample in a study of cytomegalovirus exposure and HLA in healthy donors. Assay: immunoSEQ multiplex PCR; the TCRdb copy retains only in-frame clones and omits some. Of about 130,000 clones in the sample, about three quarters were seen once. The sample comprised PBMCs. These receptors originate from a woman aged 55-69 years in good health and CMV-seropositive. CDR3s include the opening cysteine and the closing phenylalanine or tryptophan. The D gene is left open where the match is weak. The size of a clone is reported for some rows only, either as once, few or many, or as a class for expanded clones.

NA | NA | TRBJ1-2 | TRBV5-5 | TGTGCCAGCAGCCTGACTATTCAACCTACTAACTATGGCTACACCTTC | CASSLTIQPTNYGYTF
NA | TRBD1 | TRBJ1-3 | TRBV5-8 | TGTGCCAGCAGCCGAAACAGGGGAGCTGGAAACACCATATATTTT | CASSRNRGAGNTIYF
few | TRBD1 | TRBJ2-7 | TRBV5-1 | TGCGCCAGCAGCAATACCGGGACAGGGCTCTACGAGCAGTACTTC | CASSNTGTGLYEQYF
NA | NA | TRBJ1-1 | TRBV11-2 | TGTGCCAGCAGCTTAGAACAGGGCTTGAACACTGAAGCTTTCTTT | CASSLEQGLNTEAFF
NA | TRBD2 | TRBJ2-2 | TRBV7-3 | TGTGCCAGCAGCCGACTAGCGGGGGGAGGAAGAACCGGGGAGCTGTTTTTT | CASSRLAGGGRTGELFF
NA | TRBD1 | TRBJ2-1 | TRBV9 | TGTGCCAGCAGCTCCCGACAGGGGGCGGGGAATGAGCAGTTCTTC | CASSSRQGAGNEQFF
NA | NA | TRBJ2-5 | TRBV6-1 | TGTGTCAGCAGGCGGACAGAAGAGACCCAGTACTTC | CVSRRTEETQYF
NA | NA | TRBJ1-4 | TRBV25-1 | TGTGCCAGCAGTGACGAGGGAGGCCGAGTCGAAAAACTGTTTTTT | CASSDEGGRVEKLFF
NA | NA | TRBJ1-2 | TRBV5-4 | TGTGCCAGCAGCTTGGCCGGACAGAGTCATGGCTACACCTTC | CASSLAGQSHGYTF
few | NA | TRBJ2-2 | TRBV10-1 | TGCGCCAGCAGTACCCCGGCGGGACGCCCGAACACCGGGGAGCTGTTTTTT | CASSTPAGRPNTGELFF
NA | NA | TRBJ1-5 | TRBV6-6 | TGTGCCAGCAGAACTGACAGTCCCCGAAATCAGCCCCAGCATTTT | CASRTDSPRNQPQHF
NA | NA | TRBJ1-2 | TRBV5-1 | TGCGCCAGCAGCTTGGCCGAGCAAAACTATGGCTACACCTTC | CASSLAEQNYGYTF
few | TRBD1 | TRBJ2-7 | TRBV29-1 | TGCAGCGTTGAAGGGGACAGCTACGAGCAGTACTTC | CSVEGDSYEQYF
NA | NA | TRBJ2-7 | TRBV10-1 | TGCGCCAGCAGCGACGGGACTTCCTACGAGCAGTACTTC | CASSDGTSYEQYF
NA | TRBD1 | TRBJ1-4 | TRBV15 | TGTGCCACCAGCAAACCTCAGGGGGCGCAGGGTGAAAAACTGTTTTTT | CATSKPQGAQGEKLFF
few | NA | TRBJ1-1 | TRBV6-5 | TGTGCCAGCAGTTGGCAGATGAACACTGAAGCTTTCTTT | CASSWQMNTEAFF